This is a list of T cell receptor beta chains from one sample in a study of shared clonotypes between healthy human individuals. Profiling relied on immunoSEQ multiplex PCR, and the TCRdb table lists in-frame clones only, not all of them. The data contain about 380,000 clones, around 96% of them singletons. The sequenced sample was memory CD8+ T cells sorted from blood. All receptors derive from a man aged 25-40 years in good health. CDR3s include the opening cysteine and the closing phenylalanine or tryptophan.

J: TRBJ1-1; V: TRBV7-9; CDR3: CASSRTGDTEAFF
J: TRBJ2-2; V: TRBV28; CDR3: CASPQTRGLTGELFF
J: TRBJ2-4; V: TRBV19; CDR3: CASSIPTSGGPRNIQYF
J: TRBJ2-1; V: TRBV11-2; CDR3: CASGPIGQTDWNEQFF
J: TRBJ2-3; V: TRBV2; CDR3: CASRPTSASTDTQYF
J: TRBJ2-7; V: TRBV10-1; CDR3: CASRRGLNDLEGYF
J: TRBJ2-7; V: TRBV27; CDR3: CASSLRPTYEQYF
J: TRBJ1-2; V: TRBV4-2; CDR3: CASSQGDRENGYTF
J: TRBJ2-1; V: TRBV7-2; CDR3: CASSLFPSGYNEQFF
J: TRBJ1-2; V: TRBV4-1; CDR3: CASSQGQGTTNYGYTF
J: TRBJ2-1; V: TRBV9; CDR3: CASSVEIGPQNEQFF
J: TRBJ2-7; V: TRBV29-1; CDR3: CSVEDQQAGYEQYF
J: TRBJ2-2; V: TRBV5-4; CDR3: CASSLRSTGQENTGELFF
J: TRBJ1-3; V: TRBV10-3; CDR3: CAISESRDLANTIYF
J: TRBJ2-3; V: TRBV29-1; CDR3: CSVEGAGSSADTQYF
J: TRBJ2-1; V: TRBV7-9; CDR3: CASSFVWSTSGYNEQFF
J: TRBJ2-2; V: TRBV6-5; CDR3: CASRTAGGPGELFF
J: TRBJ2-7; V: TRBV7-8; CDR3: CASSLASGRRHF
J: TRBJ2-1; V: TRBV4-2; CDR3: CASSQDPWQGADNEQFF
J: TRBJ2-3; V: TRBV4-1; CDR3: CASSQTGLSTDTQYF
J: TRBJ2-1; V: TRBV27; CDR3: CASRTSPLSYNEQFF
J: TRBJ2-7; V: TRBV10-3; CDR3: CAISESVSGRARNYEQYF
J: TRBJ2-1; V: TRBV5-1; CDR3: CASGTSGSSYNEQFF
J: TRBJ1-2; V: TRBV27; CDR3: CASSYSRNYGYTF
J: TRBJ2-1; V: TRBV9; CDR3: CASSVLGAHEQFF
J: TRBJ2-7; V: TRBV7-8; CDR3: CASSFGGQGLDEQYF
J: TRBJ2-1; V: TRBV5-1; CDR3: CASSLGLAGGEQFF
J: TRBJ2-5; V: TRBV29-1; CDR3: CSAGQGTTETQYF
J: TRBJ2-4; V: TRBV2; CDR3: CASSELGAKNIQYF
J: TRBJ2-1; V: TRBV5-1; CDR3: CASSPLPRRPSYNEQFF
J: TRBJ2-5; V: TRBV10-3; CDR3: CAISDPGTGGRETQYF
J: TRBJ1-1; V: TRBV5-5; CDR3: CASSSIPLGTEAFF
J: TRBJ1-3; V: TRBV11-2; CDR3: CASSSQGAPGNTIYF
J: TRBJ2-7; V: TRBV5-1; CDR3: CASSLTSGSYEQYF
J: TRBJ2-4; V: TRBV28; CDR3: CASSPGTGGQNIQYF
J: TRBJ2-7; V: TRBV28; CDR3: CASSLWGQGAYEQYF
J: TRBJ2-2; V: TRBV28; CDR3: CASSLGIAANTGELFF
J: TRBJ2-2; V: TRBV6-5; CDR3: CASSYSSGNTGELFF
J: TRBJ1-1; V: TRBV30; CDR3: CAWSLGGPRINTEAFF
J: TRBJ1-2; V: TRBV7-7; CDR3: CASSSKREAMHRWGGYTF
J: TRBJ2-7; V: TRBV4-1; CDR3: CASSQVPGREYEQYF
J: TRBJ2-2; V: TRBV19; CDR3: CASRGQGNTGELFF
J: TRBJ1-5; V: TRBV28; CDR3: CASSSPVTGGAQPQHF
J: TRBJ2-1; V: TRBV19; CDR3: CASSGSYNEQFF
J: TRBJ2-1; V: TRBV6-5; CDR3: CASSYAAYNEQFF
J: TRBJ1-2; V: TRBV4-1; CDR3: CASSQGQVGGYTF
J: TRBJ2-7; V: TRBV28; CDR3: CASSLRLAGGGLSYEQYF
J: TRBJ1-4; V: TRBV5-1; CDR3: CASSPQVVGEKLFF
J: TRBJ2-7; V: TRBV5-4; CDR3: CASSFVGVEQYF
J: TRBJ2-3; V: TRBV5-1; CDR3: CASSSGLAGDTQYF
J: TRBJ2-1; V: TRBV7-2; CDR3: CASSLAGGDYNEQFF
J: TRBJ1-2; V: TRBV27; CDR3: CASSAVHRDRAYGYTF
J: TRBJ2-1; V: TRBV30; CDR3: CAWTGGPRNQFF
J: TRBJ2-3; V: TRBV18; CDR3: CASSPKQGSTQYF
J: TRBJ1-4; V: TRBV30; CDR3: CAWGNRGKLFF
J: TRBJ2-5; V: TRBV11-3; CDR3: CASSLGLRETQYF
J: TRBJ1-4; V: TRBV7-9; CDR3: CASGIRRANEKLFF
J: TRBJ1-2; V: TRBV28; CDR3: CASSLFERVRGYTF
J: TRBJ2-4; V: TRBV30; CDR3: CAWSPTGAPNIQYF